Given below is one T cell receptor beta chain in context. Its antigen remains unknown. The PCR was carried out with 60 Vbeta primers and 13 Jbeta primers. TCRdb's copy holds only in-frame clones and misses some; the assay was immunoSEQ multiplex PCR. The sample holds about 180,000 clones, 65% to 85% seen once. V trimming: 3 bases; J trimming: 4 bases; junction bases outside the gene matches: 10. Looked up from germline, CDR1 is MGHDK and CDR2 is SYGVNS. CDR3 length: 16 amino acids. The data derive from a study of cytomegalovirus exposure and HLA in healthy donors. Findings of the study overall: The authors later linked a missense DCLRE1C variant to TCR beta V- and J-gene trimming.

The genes are TRBV25-1 and TRBJ1-2, with 8 nucleotides matching TRBD1. The specimen sequenced was PBMCs. The receptor was derived from a girl under 18 in good health and CMV-seropositive. The CDR3 here is CASSDPGGKSIYGYTF. The CDR3 DNA follows: TGTGCCAGCAGTGACCCAGGGGGCAAGTCTATCTATGGCTACACCTTC.